This note documents a single T cell receptor beta chain sequence. The antigen is undetermined. This entry belongs to a study of breast tumors, draining lymph nodes, adjacent tissues. Study observations and caveats: Tumor TCR diversity was below lymph nodes but above nontumor tissue.

TCRdb redid the calling of the multiplex PCR reads with MiXCR, one entry per CDR3 protein. The data show fewer than 20,000 distinct CDR3 sequences, with 40% to 65% seen just once and around a sixth held by the top ten. V lost 6 bases, J lost 5 bases, and 4 bases stayed unmatched. The CDR3 runs to 13 residues. The sample taken for sequencing was tumor-adjacent breast tissue. This clonotype originated in a female donor with breast cancer. Some clones in this sample may be carry-over from other donors' samples. The V call is TRBV12-3 or TRBV12-4, the J call TRBJ2-5; 9 bases fit TRBD2. CDR3 sequence (DNA): TGTGCCAGCAGCTCTAGCGGGATGGAGACCCAGTACTTC. Its translation: CASSSSGMETQYF.